This TCR beta chain was identified in a study of Ad26.COV2.S vaccination and SARS-CoV-2 variants. Study-wide context: Donor had been placed in the Ad26.COV2.S arm of the COV1001 trial. Once or twice, 56 days apart, Ad26.COV2.S was delivered intramuscularly.

Germline V CDR1 and CDR2: MNHEY, SVGEGT. V lost 5 bases, J lost 4 bases, and 27 bases lay in between. The CDR3 sequence is 18 residues long. Regarding treatment: some 19 received Ad26.COV2.S at low or high dose, single or two shots; about five received placebo; per-sample allocation not given. At day 63 after the first vaccine or placebo injection, samples were drawn. Assay: immunoSEQ multiplex PCR; the TCRdb copy retains only in-frame clones and omits some. The repertoire holds fewer than 600,000 clones, with 80% to 90% as singletons. This chain joins TRBV6-2 or TRBV6-3 and TRBJ2-7; a possible D gene is TRBD2 (6 bases). Sample: peripheral blood, taken in a trial of Ad26.COV2.S vaccine versus placebo. The sequence derives from a person aged 18 to 59 who received the Ad26.COV2.S COVID-19 vaccine or a placebo. This CDR3 is CASSIGKGGIHRNYEQYF. CDR3 bases: TGTGCCAGCAGTATTGGAAAGGGCGGGATACATAGGAATTACGAGCAGTACTTC.